The 32 T cell receptor beta chains presented below share a single source sample, sequenced in a study of CD8+ T cells in alopecia areata. The treatment was: oral pan-JAK inhibitor, 5-10 mg twice daily. cDNA prepared by RNA extraction and subsequent reverse transcription served as the template for sequencing. Profiled with immunoSEQ multiplex PCR; TCRdb holds only in-frame clones, not every one. The data hold about 64,000 clones, with around 46% observed a single time. This specimen was CD8+ T cells sorted from blood, taken around week 37, from a patient treated with tofacitinib. Receptors originate from a human donor with alopecia areata.

V is TRBV27 and J is TRBJ2-6, with TRBD1 matching over 8 bases. The CDR3 is 15 residues long. V shed 7 bases and J 2 bases; nucleotides not matched to a gene: 4. Germline V gives CDR1 MNHEY, CDR2 SMNVEV (reference sequence). The CDR3 loop is CASTTGVTGANVLTF. The CDR3 DNA follows: TGTGCCAGCACGACAGGGGTAACTGGGGCCAACGTCCTGACTTTC.

A few counts support this clone. The chain links TRBV7-8 to TRBJ2-3, with D possibly TRBD2 on 6 matching bases. V was trimmed by 2 bases and J by 3 bases, leaving 15 bases between them. This CDR3 is 16 amino acids long. The V gene's germline CDR1 is SGHVS and CDR2 FQNEAQ. The CDR3 region has the DNA TGTGCCAGCAGCTTAACGGGCCTAGCGTATACAGATACGCAGTATTTT. Protein sequence: CASSLTGLAYTDTQYF.

This chain uses TRBV7-9 with TRBJ1-4; TRBD1 might be the D (6 bases). The CDR3 length is 16 residues. Germline V gene sequence: CDR1 SEHNR, CDR2 FQNEAQ (reference sequence). Trimming stripped 5 bases from V and 5 bases from J, with 18 bases between. CDR3 DNA sequence: TGTGCCAGCAGCGATTCGGGAGAAGGACAGAATGAAAAACTGTTTTTT. Translation: CASSDSGEGQNEKLFF. Using reference TRBV7-9 and TRBJ1-4 for the parts outside the CDR3, the full variable domain is DTGVSQNPRHKITKRGQNVTFRCDPISEHNRLYWYRQTLGQGPEFLTYFQNEAQLEKSRLLSDRFSAERPKGSFSTLEIQRTEQGDSAMYLCASSDSGEGQNEKLFFGSGTQLSVL.

This clone appeared a few times. This chain connects TRBV29-1 to TRBJ1-3; perhaps TRBD1 as D (5 bases). Per germline, CDR1 SQVTM and CDR2 ANQGSEA. This CDR3 has 13 residues. The V gene lost 0 bases and the J gene lost 8 bases, with 11 bases spanning the gap. The CDR3 coding sequence is TGCAGCGTTGAAGAAGGGACCCGAGACACCATATATTTT. Residues: CSVEEGTRDTIYF.

The chain couples TRBV16 to TRBJ1-2, with TRBD1 as a possible D gene (6 bases). This CDR3 has 15 residues. Trimming pared 0 bases from V and 8 bases from J, leaving 16 bases between. CDR1 and CDR2 (germline): KGHSY, FQNENV. The CDR3 DNA follows: TGTGCCAGCAGCCAATCGTTAGCAGGACAGAGAGGCTACACCTTC. It yields the protein CASSQSLAGQRGYTF. The full variable domain, its missing parts supplied by reference TRBV16 and TRBJ1-2, is GEEVAQTPKHLVRGEGQKAKLYCAPIKGHSYVFWYQQVLKNEFKFLISFQNENVFDETGMPKERFSAKCLPNSPCSLEIQATKLEDSAVYFCASSQSLAGQRGYTFGSGTRLTVV.

The chain combines TRBV9 with TRBJ2-2; D call uncertain. Trimming cost V 1 base and J 4 bases, with 5 bases left between them. Germline CDR1 and CDR2: SGDLS and YYNGEE. CDR3 length: 13 residues. Here the CDR3 reads CASSVPRTGELFF. DNA of the CDR3: TGTGCCAGCAGCGTACCCCGCACCGGGGAGCTGTTTTTT.

A remark on this clone: A much larger clone sits a single nucleotide away, making a read error possible. Other DNA sequences from this sample encode an identical CDR3 as well. The CDR3 loop reads CASSQEGNSNQPQHF. The CDR3 DNA sequence: TGCGCCAGCAGCCAAGAGGGTAACAGCAATCAGCCCCAGCATTTT. This rearrangement joins TRBV4-3 to TRBJ1-5; D is unclear. The CDR3 extends over 15 amino acids. Germline assignment: CDR1 LGHNA and CDR2 YSLEER. Trimming stripped 0 bases from V and 1 base from J, with 7 bases between.

This clone was counted only a few times. The chain combines TRBV27 with TRBJ2-7; the D is unclear. This CDR3 is built from 13 residues. Germline V gene sequence: CDR1 MNHEY, CDR2 SMNVEV (reference sequence). With 5 bases removed from V and 3 bases from J, the gap between germline ends came to 11 bases. In DNA, the CDR3 is TGTGCCAGCAGTGAACAATACAACTACGAGCAGTACTTC. Protein sequence: CASSEQYNYEQYF.

This chain connects TRBV5-1 to TRBJ1-1; a weak D match, TRBD1 (5 bases). The V end was cut by 0 bases, the J end by 5 bases, with 11 bases between. The germline gives CDR1 SGHRS, CDR2 YFSETQ. The CDR3 has 14 amino acids. The CDR3: CASSLGGAGTEAFF. The CDR3, as DNA: TGCGCCAGCAGCTTGGGAGGGGCAGGGACTGAAGCTTTCTTT.

The chain employs TRBV6-4 and TRBJ1-2; D is perhaps TRBD1 (5 bases). The length of the CDR3 is 14 residues. V was shortened by 5 bases and J by 0 bases, with 10 bases between the two germline ends. From germline, CDR1 is MRHNA and CDR2 SNTAGT. CDR3 loop: CASSSSQANYGYTF. CDR3 bases: TGTGCCAGCAGTTCGTCACAGGCTAACTATGGCTACACCTTC.

This clone has a handful of counts. One junction end does not reproduce the germline sequence, and a read error may be involved. This chain joins TRBV9 and TRBJ2-3; a weak D match, TRBD2 (5 bases). The germline CDR1 and CDR2 sequences are SGDLS and YYNGEE. The CDR3 contains 13 residues. CDR3 amino acids: CASSQDSSGTQYF. Written as DNA, the CDR3 is TGCGCCAGCAGCCAAGATAGTTCGGGAACGCAGTATTTT. The variable domain in full, completed from reference TRBV9 and TRBJ2-3, reads DSGVTQTPKHLITATGQRVTLRCSPRSGDLSVYWYQQSLDQGLQFLIQYYNGEERAKGNILERFSAQQFPDLHSELNLSSLELGDSALYFCASSQDSSGTQYFGPGTRLTVL.

This clone was observed a handful of times. The CDR3 reads CASSQDAGLAGVGLFF. In nucleotides, the CDR3 is TGCGCCAGCAGCCAAGACGCGGGACTAGCGGGAGTGGGACTGTTCTTC. The rearrangement joins TRBV4-3 to TRBJ2-1; the match to TRBD2 covers 14 bases. The V gene's germline CDR1 is LGHNA and CDR2 YSLEER. J was trimmed by 15 bases and V by 0 bases; bases with no gene match: 10. The CDR3 spans 16 residues.

V is TRBV6-5 and J is TRBJ2-7, with 9 bases lining up with TRBD2. V lost 6 bases, J lost 3 bases, and 6 bases stayed unmatched. The CDR3 totals 14 residues. Germline values: CDR1 MNHEY, CDR2 SVGAGI. The CDR3 loop reads CASSLSSGNYEQYF. For the CDR3, the DNA is TGTGCCAGCAGCTTATCTAGCGGGAACTACGAGCAGTACTTC.

The rearrangement links TRBV5-4 to TRBJ2-7; 7 bases map to TRBD2. J gave up 2 bases and V 0 bases, and 2 bases lay outside the gene matches. Germline loops: CDR1 SGHNT, CDR2 YYREEE (reference sequence). The CDR3 sequence is 14 residues long. As DNA, the CDR3 is TGTGCCAGCAGCTTGGGTGCGGGAGCCTACGAGCAGTACTTC. Translated: CASSLGAGAYEQYF.

The chain uses TRBV30 and TRBJ2-3; 12 bases map to TRBD2. Trimming cost V 3 bases and J 4 bases; bases outside gene matches: 2. The CDR3 is 14 residues long. The germline V gene encodes CDR1 GTSNPN and CDR2 SVGIG (reference sequence). The CDR3 region is CAWRLAGGSDTQYF. The CDR3 DNA reads as TGTGCCTGGAGACTAGCGGGAGGTTCAGATACGCAGTATTTT.

The genes are TRBV11-2 and TRBJ2-3; D unclear. CDR1 and CDR2 from the germline V gene are SGHAT and FQNNGV. The CDR3 extends over 13 amino acids. Trimming removed 2 bases at V and 6 bases at J, with 9 bases between. CDR3 sequence: CASSLFPEDTQYF. In nucleotides, the CDR3 is TGTGCCAGCAGCTTATTCCCGGAGGATACGCAGTATTTT.

The rearrangement joins TRBV25-1 to TRBJ2-1, with TRBD2 matching 10 bases. This CDR3 has 15 amino acids. The trim removed 4 bases at V and 5 bases at J, leaving 5 bases unmatched. Germline assignment: CDR1 MGHDK and CDR2 SYGVNS. CDR3 loop: CASSARLAGDNEQFF. CDR3 nucleotide sequence: TGTGCCAGCAGTGCTCGACTAGCGGGTGACAATGAGCAGTTCTTC.

The genes are TRBV27 and TRBJ2-6, with a tentative D call TRBD1 (5 bases). This CDR3 contains 14 residues. Germline-derived CDR1 and CDR2 are MNHEY and SMNVEV (reference sequence). With 5 bases removed from V and 4 bases from J, the gap between germline ends came to 9 bases. CDR3 residues: CASSPRTGANVLTF. CDR3 DNA: TGTGCCAGCAGTCCCCGGACAGGGGCCAACGTCCTGACTTTC.

The CDR3 DNA is TGTGCCAGTAGTTTGGACACAGGGGATCCCAATCAGCCCCAGCATTTT. Protein sequence: CASSLDTGDPNQPQHF. The chain employs TRBV19 and TRBJ1-5; TRBD1 matches at 7 bases. The CDR3 contains 16 residues. After removal of 5 bases from V and 3 bases from J, the junction contained 10 bases not matched to a gene. CDR1 and CDR2 (germline): LNHDA, SQIVND (reference sequence).

This clone was picked up a small number of times. This rearrangement joins TRBV29-1 to TRBJ2-7; TRBD2 matches at 9 bases. Germline CDR1 is SQVTM and CDR2 is ANQGSEA. CDR3 size: 14 residues. The junction had 10 bases not matched to a gene; V was cut back by 7 bases and J by 3 bases. The CDR3 sequence is CSAFVAGDFYEQYF. The CDR3 region has the DNA TGCAGCGCCTTCGTAGCGGGAGATTTCTACGAGCAGTACTTC.

The rearrangement joins TRBV9 to TRBJ2-1, with 13 bases lining up with TRBD2. V shed 4 bases and J 9 bases; nucleotides not matched to a gene: 7. The CDR3 totals 15 residues. Per germline, CDR1 SGDLS and CDR2 YYNGEE. The CDR3, as DNA: TGTGCCAGCAGCCCCGGGACTAGCGGGATCAGTGAGCAGTTCTTC. This sequence encodes CASSPGTSGISEQFF.

The chain employs TRBV5-6 and TRBJ2-1; 8 bases are shared with TRBD2. V lost 7 bases and J lost 4; bases outside the gene matches: 10. Germline V gene data show CDR1 as SGHDT and CDR2 as YYEEEE. The CDR3 loop spans 15 amino acids. The CDR3 protein is CASAVAGSSYNEQFF. For the CDR3, the DNA is TGTGCCAGCGCCGTAGCGGGAAGTTCTTACAATGAGCAGTTCTTC.

The count of this clone is one. This chain uses TRBV27 with TRBJ1-2; a weak D match, TRBD1 (5 bases). Trimming took off 5 bases at V and 5 bases at J, with 12 bases between the two ends. CDR1 is MNHEY and CDR2 is SMNVEV in the germline V gene (reference sequence). The CDR3 runs 13 residues. The CDR3 DNA reads TGTGCCAGCAGTGGGGGGGGTATGTATGGCTACACCTTC. Residues: CASSGGGMYGYTF.

The CDR3 coding sequence is TGTGCCAGCAGCTTGGACAGGAGGAGCACTGAAGCTTTCTTT. This sequence encodes CASSLDRRSTEAFF. V usage is TRBV5-6 and J usage is TRBJ1-1; TRBD1 is a possible D gene (5 bases). The CDR3 sequence is 14 residues long. V was clipped by 0 bases and J by 4 bases, with 10 bases between them. The germline V gene has CDR1 SGHDT and CDR2 YYEEEE. The whole variable domain, remainder taken from reference TRBV5-6 and TRBJ1-1, is DAGVTQSPTHLIKTRGQQVTLRCSPKSGHDTVSWYQQALGQGPQFIFQYYEEEERQRGNFPDRFSGHQFPNYSSELNVNALLLGDSALYLCASSLDRRSTEAFFGQGTRLTVV.

This clone was recorded a few times. The chain combines TRBV4-3 with TRBJ2-1; TRBD2 agrees at 11 bases. CDR3 length: 16 residues. V was clipped by 3 bases and J by 7 bases; unmatched bases: 8. Germline CDR1 reads LGHNA; CDR2 reads YSLEER. CDR3 nucleotide sequence: TGCGCCAGCAGCCAGCAACTAGCGGGAGTTGTAAATGAGCAGTTCTTC. Translating gives CASSQQLAGVVNEQFF.

This chain connects TRBV9 to TRBJ2-2, with D possibly TRBD1 on 6 matching bases. The germline V gene has CDR1 SGDLS and CDR2 YYNGEE. CDR3 length: 13 amino acids. V lost 3 bases to trimming and J lost 4 bases, with 7 bases between them. The CDR3 spells CASSGGGTGELFF. CDR3 DNA sequence: TGTGCCAGCAGCGGAGGGGGCACCGGGGAGCTGTTTTTT.

The genes are TRBV7-9 and TRBJ2-5; D call uncertain. The V gene lost 5 bases and the J gene lost 5 bases, with 6 bases spanning the gap. The CDR3 is made up of 11 amino acids. The germline gives CDR1 SEHNR, CDR2 FQNEAQ (reference sequence). CDR3 sequence (DNA): TGTGCCAGCAGCCCTTGGGAGACCCAGTACTTC. Its translation is CASSPWETQYF.

This chain links TRBV14 with TRBJ1-2; TRBD1 aligns across 9 bases. Per the germline V gene, CDR1 is SGHDN and CDR2 is FVKESK. V gave up 8 bases and J gave up 7 bases; unmatched junction bases: 11. This CDR3 has 14 residues. The CDR3 spells CASSLVGTGLGYTF. CDR3 nucleotides: TGTGCCAGCTCCCTCGTCGGGACAGGGCTTGGCTACACCTTC.

This sequence joins TRBV13 and TRBJ2-7; the D gene is possibly TRBD2 (6 bases). V was trimmed by 1 base and J by 1 base, leaving 11 bases between them. Per germline, CDR1 PRHDT and CDR2 FYEKMQ (reference sequence). The CDR3 runs 15 residues. The CDR3 coding sequence is TGTGCCAGCAGCTTAGACGGGAGAGGGTCCTACGAGCAGTACTTC. This translates into CASSLDGRGSYEQYF. The whole variable domain, remainder taken from reference TRBV13 and TRBJ2-7, is AAGVIQSPRHLIKEKRETATLKCYPIPRHDTVYWYQQGPGQDPQFLISFYEKMQSDKGSIPDRFSAQQFSDYHSELNMSSLELGDSALYFCASSLDGRGSYEQYFGPGTRLTVT.

This clone was seen more than once but under ten times. V and J are TRBV29-1 and TRBJ2-1; the match to TRBD1 covers 9 bases. The junction had 4 bases not matched to a gene; V was cut back by 4 bases and J by 9 bases. CDR3 length: 12 amino acids. The germline V gene encodes CDR1 SQVTM and CDR2 ANQGSEA. The CDR3 spells CSVADRGGEQFF. For the CDR3, the DNA is TGCAGCGTTGCGGACAGGGGAGGTGAGCAGTTCTTC.

This clone was recorded a few times. V and J are TRBV9 and TRBJ2-1; 13 bases fit TRBD2. The length of the CDR3 is 14 residues. V lost 2 bases to trimming and J lost 10 bases; unmatched junction nucleotides: 3. Germline CDR1 reads SGDLS; CDR2 reads YYNGEE. This CDR3 reads CASSVRLAGGEQFF. CDR3 sequence (DNA): TGTGCCAGCAGCGTCAGACTAGCGGGAGGCGAGCAGTTCTTC.

This clone was detected a few times. The V call is TRBV29-1, the J call TRBJ2-7, with 12 bases lining up with TRBD2. Trimming removed 3 bases from V and 7 bases from J; junction bases left unmatched: 10. The V gene's germline CDR1 is SQVTM and CDR2 ANQGSEA. This CDR3 has 15 amino acids. The CDR3 DNA is TGCAGCGTTGAGGGTAGGACTAGCGGGATGTGGGAGCAGTACTTC. Translating it yields CSVEGRTSGMWEQYF.